This TCR beta chain was identified during a study of beta chain features in type 1 diabetes. Study results and limitations: Researchers cautioned that cDNA sequencing could over-represent cells with high TCR expression. All four CD4+ subsets from Type 1 diabetes patients carried moderately but significantly shorter TCRB CDR3s.

Every bit of the isolated RNA underwent reverse transcription, so sequencing read expressed TCRB transcripts. This table comes from immunoSEQ multiplex PCR, and its TCRdb copy is limited to in-frame clones, with some not included. The data show about 650,000 clones, with 12% seen just once and around 0.12% held by the top ten. CDR1 and CDR2 from the germline V gene are SGDLS and YYNGEE. The CDR3 sequence is 16 residues long. V was clipped by 1 base and J by 5 bases; unmatched bases: 7. The single heparinised draw taken from each donor contained about 100 mL of blood on average. Stem cell-like memory, regulatory, central memory and naive CD4+ cells were sorted via CD45RO/CCR7/CD25/CD127/CD95/CD27. All sorted populations exceeded 95% purity. Concerning this clone itself: What it binds is unknown.

The chain combines TRBV9 with TRBJ2-1, with 9 bases aligning to TRBD1. This receptor was obtained from a young man with type 1 diabetes. Input material: naive CD4+ T cells from blood. DNA of the CDR3: TGTGCCAGCAGCGTAATCGGAGACAGGGGGGACAATGAGCAGTTCTTC. This codes for CASSVIGDRGDNEQFF.